Listed below are T cell receptor beta chains from one sample, sequenced in a study of T cell responses to AZD1222 COVID-19 vaccine. The assay was immunoSEQ multiplex PCR, and TCRdb's table has in-frame clones only and misses some. The data hold around 95,000 clones, with 88% observed a single time. Specimen: peripheral blood, collected on day 0 of AZD1222 vaccination. Receptors were obtained from an adult in good health. The CDR3 runs from the conserved cysteine through the conserved F or W. D genes are given only for firm matches. Where a row states a size, it is once, few, many or the class of an expanded clone; other rows omit it.

abundance	v_gene	d_gene	j_gene	CDR3nt	CDR3aa
-	TRBV6-2/TRBV6-3	TRBD2	TRBJ2-3	TGTGCCAGCAGTTACTCGCGGGAGGCAGATACGCAGTATTTT	CASSYSREADTQYF
once	TRBV5-1	TRBD1	TRBJ1-4	TGCGCCAGTAGGACAGGGCCAAGGGAAAAACTGTTTTTT	CASRTGPREKLFF
-	TRBV6-6	TRBD1	TRBJ2-2	TGTGCCAGCAGTCAACCGGGACAGGGGAACACCGGGGAGCTGTTTTTT	CASSQPGQGNTGELFF
-	TRBV5-1	-	TRBJ1-1	TGCGCCAGCAGCTCCATAGGGGACCAGAACACTGAAGCTTTCTTT	CASSSIGDQNTEAFF
-	TRBV7-2	TRBD1	TRBJ1-3	TGTGCCAGCAGCTTAGGAGGGGGGGACAGAGGAAACACCATATATTTT	CASSLGGGDRGNTIYF
-	TRBV29-1	TRBD1	TRBJ2-5	TGCAGCGTTGACCCGACAGGGCGGGAGACCCAGTACTTC	CSVDPTGRETQYF
-	TRBV4-1	-	TRBJ2-7	TGCGCCAGCAGCCACGCCTACGAGCAGTACTTC	CASSHAYEQYF
-	TRBV10-3	TRBD1	TRBJ1-2	TGTGCCATCAGAACCGGGACAGGGGGCGTCTATGGCTACACCTTC	CAIRTGTGGVYGYTF
-	TRBV9	TRBD1	TRBJ1-1	TGTGCCAGCAGCGCAGGGGGTGCCGGCGCTGAAGCTTTCTTT	CASSAGGAGAEAFF
-	TRBV28	-	TRBJ2-7	TGTGCCAGCAGTTCTCCCGGGGGCCTCGACGAGCAGTACTTC	CASSSPGGLDEQYF
once	TRBV2	-	TRBJ2-1	TGTGCCACCCAGGATGTAACCATAGGGGGAGGGGAGCAGTTCTTC	CATQDVTIGGGEQFF
-	TRBV19	-	TRBJ1-1	TGTGCCAGTAGTCCAGGACAGCCTGAGAACACTGAAGCTTTCTTT	CASSPGQPENTEAFF
-	TRBV5-1	-	TRBJ1-5	TGCGCCAGCCACCCCGGGGTGAATCAGCCCCAGCATTTT	CASHPGVNQPQHF
-	TRBV5-6	TRBD2	TRBJ2-7	TGTGCCAGCAGCTCTAGACTAGCCCACCCCTACGAGCAGTACTTC	CASSSRLAHPYEQYF
-	TRBV29-1	TRBD1	TRBJ1-1	TGCAGCGTTTACCGGACAGGGGTGAACACTGAAGCTTTCTTT	CSVYRTGVNTEAFF
-	TRBV7-3	TRBD1	TRBJ1-1	TGTGCCAGCAGCTTAGGCCCCAGGGGGCGGACAGCTTTCTTT	CASSLGPRGRTAFF
-	TRBV7-9	TRBD1	TRBJ2-2	TGTGCCAGCAGTTCAAAAGACGGGACAGGGGAGGTCGGGGAGCTGTTTTTT	CASSSKDGTGEVGELFF
-	TRBV4-1	TRBD1	TRBJ1-4	TGCGCCAGCAGCCAAGATTACAGGGGACAAAAACTGTTTTTT	CASSQDYRGQKLFF
few	TRBV4-3	TRBD2	TRBJ2-2	TGCGCCAGCAGCCAGGATGGACTAGCGGAGCGCACCGGGGAGCTGTTTTTT	CASSQDGLAERTGELFF
once	TRBV6-1	-	TRBJ2-1	TGTGCCAGCAGTGAAGGGGAGCGCGGGGAGCAGTTCTTC	CASSEGERGEQFF
-	TRBV5-1	-	TRBJ1-1	TGCGCCAGCAGCTTGGCGGGGGTCGGCACTGAAGCTTTCTTT	CASSLAGVGTEAFF
-	TRBV2	-	TRBJ1-1	TGTGCCAGCAGGACACAGGGTCGGGGTGAAGCTTTCTTT	CASRTQGRGEAFF
-	TRBV7-2	-	TRBJ2-1	TGTGCCAGCAGCTTAGATCACTCCCACAATGAGCAGTTCTTC	CASSLDHSHNEQFF
-	TRBV7-3	TRBD2	TRBJ2-2	TGTGCCAGCAGCTTACCCCAGACTAGCGGGAGGTGGGAGCTGTTTTTT	CASSLPQTSGRWELFF
-	TRBV7-2	-	TRBJ1-5	TGTGCCAGCAGCTTAGTTACTGGGGGTGGACAGCCCCAGCATTTT	CASSLVTGGGQPQHF
-	TRBV7-9	-	TRBJ1-2	TGTGCCAGCAGAGATCTGGGTGGCTACACCTTC	CASRDLGGYTF
-	TRBV6-5	-	TRBJ2-4	TGTGCCAGCAGCGCAGGGAATTTGGGCAAAAACATTCAGTACTTC	CASSAGNLGKNIQYF
-	TRBV18	-	TRBJ1-6	TGTGCCAGCTCACCAATTGGGGCGAGTTCACCCCTCCACTTT	CASSPIGASSPLHF
-	TRBV7-7	TRBD1	TRBJ2-7	TGTGCCAGCAGCTTAGGGACAGGGGGCTCCTACGAGCAGTACTTC	CASSLGTGGSYEQYF
few	TRBV7-3	-	TRBJ2-3	TGTGCCAGCAGCTTAATGCTAGCTGATACGCAGTATTTT	CASSLMLADTQYF
once	TRBV5-1	-	TRBJ2-7	TGCGCCAGCAGAGGGACGGAGACATACGAGCAGTACTTC	CASRGTETYEQYF
-	TRBV19	-	TRBJ2-6	TGTGCCAGTAGTCACAGGGTAGATGGGGCCAACGTCCTGACTTTC	CASSHRVDGANVLTF
-	TRBV30	TRBD1	TRBJ2-1	TGTGCCTGGAGTGCTGGACAGGGGGCGAATGAGCAGTTCTTC	CAWSAGQGANEQFF
-	TRBV9	-	TRBJ2-1	TGTGCCAGCAGCACACCGGGTATGAGTGAGCAGTTCTTC	CASSTPGMSEQFF
-	TRBV30	TRBD2	TRBJ2-5	TGTGCCTGGAGTGTACCGGTAGGGACTAGCCCCCTTAGGCAAGAGACCCAGTACTTC	CAWSVPVGTSPLRQETQYF
-	TRBV3-1/TRBV3-2	TRBD2	TRBJ2-3	TGTGCCAGCAGCCCGACTAGCGGGAGCACAGATACGCAGTATTTT	CASSPTSGSTDTQYF